This T cell receptor (beta chain) was retrieved from a study of cytomegalovirus exposure and HLA in healthy donors (dated by TCRdb to about 2017). Turning to the overall study: An earlier analysis of several hundred of the donors reported 250 to 350 Gb of sequence data and 117 million unique TCR beta sequences from approximately 180 million T cells. An earlier analysis of around 640 of the donors used high-throughput TCR beta sequencing to judge whether each TCR beta V gene segment behaved as functional or pseudogenic. The number of donors typed differed by locus, with about 629-630 for A, B, C, DRB1 and DQB1, over 500 for DQA1, 606 for DPA1, and over 400 for DPB1. HLA typing covered class I and class II loci at four-digit resolution. Because of strong linkage in the cohort, five DR-DQ haplotypes were treated as single units for association and clustering. The study aimed to test whether signatures of past pathogen exposure could be identified by cataloging public T cell receptors. Every discovery cohort repertoire had been produced on one sequencing platform. Alongside the repertoire data, information on donor age, sex, ethnicity and CMV serostatus was compiled. An early release covering roughly 640 HLA-typed donors comprised approximately 300 gigabases of sequencing data and 85 million or so unique TCR sequences. The study combined high-throughput TCR immunosequencing, statistical association of individual TCRs with disease status, and machine learning to predict cytomegalovirus infection status. Rather than using new phenotypic data, the later analysis identified candidate immune exposures from TCR beta sequences and from how often those sequences occurred across donors. Among 398 genotyped donors of the cohort, an average of roughly 240,000 unique TCR beta nucleotide sequences were sequenced per donor, roughly a sixth of them non-productive. A separate validation cohort of some 130 different subjects was used in addition to the approximately 700-subject first cohort. Using immunosequencing, the study profiled T cell repertoires from 500 to 800 subjects and related those repertoires to cytomegalovirus serostatus. In a later genetic analysis, genome-wide SNP genotypes for about three fifths of the roughly 670 donors were used, and that subset was treated as a discovery cohort. To study patterns of TCR occurrence, a later analysis re-analyzed previously published TCR beta repertoires from 650 to 750 donors and added high-resolution HLA genotyping. The genetic ancestry cluster associated with self-reported Caucasian donors included 81% of the roughly 400 genotyped donors. Beyond this particular receptor, the publication reports: An earlier analysis of some 560 of the donors showed that most TCR beta V segments appeared in productive rearrangements either about 87% or about 30% of the time, which broadly matched IMGT annotations. Several of the top co-occurrence clusters appeared to be linked to parvovirus B19, influenza, CMV and Epstein-Barr virus, according to a later analysis. At a false discovery rate of 0.05, a later analysis linked 15,000 to 20,000 TCR beta sequences to specific HLA alleles. In a later genetic analysis, fewer N-insertions in productive TCRs were reported among donors in an Asian-associated ancestry cluster than the roughly 640-donor mean. Some IMGT-functional V segments, including TRBV6-2 and TRBV6-3, could not be told apart with the 87-base-pair reads, so those segments were excluded. In a later analysis, HLA-associated TCR beta chains showed more clonal expansion and lower generation probabilities than non-associated chains that were equally common. Linkage disequilibrium might explain the correlated functional status among segregating V segments, but an unknown experimental factor could not be excluded. A later analysis found that most CMV-associated TCR beta chains appeared HLA-restricted, with HLA associations seemingly driven largely by CMV exposure. In a later analysis, TCR association rates were found to vary across HLA loci, with the most associated TCRs seen for DRB1 alleles and the fewest for HLA-C alleles. In this cohort, only TCR beta chains were sequenced, and detectable features were limited by the absence of alpha or paired-chain data. In both the original and validation cohorts, the classifier was reported to diagnose cytomegalovirus status with high specificity and sensitivity. Presence/absence analyses assumed roughly uniform sequencing depth across donors, an assumption that may not hold. While some public TCRs were present in many individuals, most TCR sequences turned up only very rarely across donors. The study gave a list of 150 to 200 TCR beta chains associated with cytomegalovirus. Because counts were too low, some 17 rarely observed V segments, including chromosome 9 orphons, were excluded from the earlier analysis of a few hundred of the donors. V-gene and J-gene trimming of TCR beta chains was associated with a missense DCLRE1C variant in a later genetic analysis, and the association was replicated in an independent cohort. A cluster of highly shared sequence variants was judged likely to represent a technical artifact of the sequencing pipeline. Because some donors lacked HLA typing at each locus, the association tests relied only on the typed subset. In vitro tests confirmed that a few of the cytomegalovirus-associated TCR beta chains recognize cytomegalovirus antigens. The only immune exposure information available for the cohort was CMV serostatus. When HLA alleles, especially DR and DQ, strongly co-occurred, attributing TCR associations to individual alleles was difficult. According to the authors, the approach could potentially be generalized to other disease states and immunological phenotypes. A further reported finding was that TCR beta sequences accurately predicted the HLA-A and HLA-B alleles for most subjects in the first cohort.

Library preparation was by the immunoSEQ multiplex PCR assay. A mixture of 60 forward primers for TCR Vbeta segments and 13 reverse primers for TCR Jbeta segments was used in the multiplex PCR. A multiplex PCR assay on genomic DNA amplified the CDR3 region of rearranged TCR beta genes. The Illumina HiSeq System was used to sequence the amplified TCR beta libraries as 87-base-pair reads. Concerning the study's data processing: A later analysis counted about 80 million unique TCR beta chains across the 666 repertoires, and some 11 million of these chains were shared by at least two donors. To remove PCR and sequencing errors, raw reads were error-corrected and collapsed into unique sequences using a nearest-neighbor algorithm that merged closely related sequences. Alignment of CDR3 sequences to IMGT reference sequences was used to assign V, D and J gene segments. Each retained sequence needed at least a six-nucleotide match to both a V gene segment and a J gene segment. Rearrangements were called productive when the CDR3 lacked stop codons and stayed in frame with V and J; all others were non-productive. Following IMGT convention, CDR3 was defined as the stretch from the second conserved V-encoded cysteine up to the conserved J-encoded phenylalanine. The earlier analysis of about 590 of the donors excluded sequences that lacked an unambiguous match to a single V gene segment. In an earlier analysis of roughly 500 of the donors, V segments were called functional above 56.7% productive rearrangements and were called segregating when the between-donor standard deviation exceeded 5%. A statistical classification framework was developed to diagnose cytomegalovirus status using the catalog of TCR beta chain sequences. In a later analysis, V and J genes were assigned by comparing TCR nucleotide sequences against IMGT/GENE-DB human TR gene sequences. The TCRdist pipeline was used in a later analysis to assign CDR3 sequences and most-parsimonious VDJ recombination scenarios. A later analysis defined each TCR beta chain by its CDR3 amino acid sequence plus V-gene family, and excluded reads lacking a unique V-gene family. In a later analysis, several hundred highly shared, low-generation-probability nucleotide sequences were removed to address suspected cross-contamination and a sequencing artifact. For each public chain, a later analysis derived a clonal expansion index from normalized ranks of inferred template counts within each repertoire. In a later analysis, generation probabilities were computed with a VDJ recombination model fitted to out-of-frame rearrangements, and the resulting probabilities were checked against IGoR. Hypergeometric tests were used in a later analysis to score TCR-TCR, TCR-HLA and TCR-CMV co-occurrence, with a repertoire-size bias correction applied to the TCR pairs. A later analysis estimated false discovery rates by permuting HLA or CMV assignments 20 times. In a later analysis, co-occurring TCRs were grouped with DBSCAN, and TCRdist sequence similarity was added when clustering was performed within HLA-allele-positive subsets. Repertoires with fewer than 30,000 or more than 120,000 public chains, plus five repertoires with anomalous nucleotide sharing, were excluded from co-occurrence clustering. Held by TCRdb, this immuneACCESS table contains in-frame sequences only and omits some clones. Under half of the omission traces to an unresolved V gene where checked; the cause of the rest is unknown. V, J and clone size were drawn from that table, and D and trimming were deduced from the DNA. The sample table lists approximately 170,000 clones, 65% to 85% of them with a count of one. 0.95% to 1.5% of the sample rests with the top ten.

The germline V gene (reference sequence) provides CDR1 MNHEY and CDR2 SMNVEV. Germline trimming: 5 bases from V, 5 bases from J; junction bases outside gene matches: 13. Inclusive of the bounding cysteine and phenylalanine, the CDR3 is 17 residues long. Kept here is only the CDR3 DNA, which spans 51 bases and is read in frame from base 1. The cohort comprised some 680 healthy bone marrow donors. At the time of sampling, all cohort members were nominally healthy, though unrecorded immune exposures were likely present. The donor was CMV seronegative and belonged to the group of 320 or so seronegative cohort members. A peripheral blood sample was collected from each donor, and TCR beta sequencing was performed on peripheral blood mononuclear cells. Genomic DNA extraction from the blood cell samples was performed with the Qiagen DNeasy Blood Extraction Kit. In regard to this clone: Its antigen remains unidentified. No much larger clonotype is one base removed from it; base qualities were not supplied.

Sequencing input: PBMCs. The sequence joins TRBV27 to TRBJ2-7; 12 bases in the middle match TRBD1. The receptor was derived from a boy younger than 10 in good health and CMV-seronegative. The nucleotides read TGTGCCAGCAGTCCGCCGGGGACAGGGGGCTCAGGGCACGAGCAGTACTTC. Translated, this is CASSPPGTGGSGHEQYF.